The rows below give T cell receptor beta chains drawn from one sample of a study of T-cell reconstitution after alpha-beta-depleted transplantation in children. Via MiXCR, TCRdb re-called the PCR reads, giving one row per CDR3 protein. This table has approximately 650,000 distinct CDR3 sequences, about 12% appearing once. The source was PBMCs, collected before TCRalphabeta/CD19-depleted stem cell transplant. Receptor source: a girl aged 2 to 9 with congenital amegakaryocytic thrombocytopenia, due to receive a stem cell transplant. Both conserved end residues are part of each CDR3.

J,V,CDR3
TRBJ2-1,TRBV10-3,CAISVTSAARDEQFF
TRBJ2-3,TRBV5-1,CASSLNRDTQYF
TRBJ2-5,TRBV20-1,CSARDGKREGGETQYF
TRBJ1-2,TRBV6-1,CASSPPKWGPRFGYTF
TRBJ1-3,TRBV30,CAWTVDGNTIYF
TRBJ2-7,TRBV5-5,CASSPGDLHSYEQYF
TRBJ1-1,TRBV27,CASSLRTDVNTEAFF
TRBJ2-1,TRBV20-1,CSAYSQRLAGAYNEQFF
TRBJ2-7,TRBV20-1,CSASLNSGSSYEQYF
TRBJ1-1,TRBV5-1,CASSLVAGENTEAFF
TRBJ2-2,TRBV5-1,CASSETGGPAGELFF
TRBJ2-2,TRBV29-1,CSVVGPGHTGELFF
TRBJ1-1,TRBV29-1,CSVVALRGNTEAFF
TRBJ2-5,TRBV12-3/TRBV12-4,CASTGDSLVTQYF
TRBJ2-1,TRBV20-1,CSAIEDRYNEQFF
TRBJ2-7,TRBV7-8,CASSFISTSGGYEQYF
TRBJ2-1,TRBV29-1,CSVEPEESFYNEQFF
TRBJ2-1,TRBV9,CASSVGLGQSGEQFF
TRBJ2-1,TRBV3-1,CASSQTGRNEQFF
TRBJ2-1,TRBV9,CASSPTGGANNEQFF
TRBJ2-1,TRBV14,CASSQGPAGALDEQFF
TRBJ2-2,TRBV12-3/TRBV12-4,CASRPRDTGELFF
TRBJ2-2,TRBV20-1,CSAMASGSAGELFF
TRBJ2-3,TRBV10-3,CAISEYRRGGMEDTQYF
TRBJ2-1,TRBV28,CASSSGLAGGLNEQFF
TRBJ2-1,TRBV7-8,CASSWVGGPYNEQFF
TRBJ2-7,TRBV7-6,CASSLDAGTVLYEQYF
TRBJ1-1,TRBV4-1,CASSQVGQNTEAFF
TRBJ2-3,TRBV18,CASSPPIGRTDTQYF
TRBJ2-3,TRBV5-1,CASSFVAGESNTQYF
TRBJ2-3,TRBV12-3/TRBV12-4,CASSLSGSADTQYF
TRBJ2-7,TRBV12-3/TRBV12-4,CASTNGAAGPYEQYF
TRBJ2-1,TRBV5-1,CASSLGLAGGGYDEQFF
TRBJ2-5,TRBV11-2,CASSLRGGQYQETQYF
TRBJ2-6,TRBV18,CASSPPRGSSGANVLTF
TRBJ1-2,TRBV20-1,CSAWGREYTF
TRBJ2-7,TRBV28,CASSLGTGGFHEQYF
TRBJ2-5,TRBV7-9,CASSHGGTKETQYF
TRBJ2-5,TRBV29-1,CSVAQGGETQYF
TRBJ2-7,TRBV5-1,CASSPGRPVTYEQYF
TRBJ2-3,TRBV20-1,CSGLTVTDTQYF
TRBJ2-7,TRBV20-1,CSARAPGLGHEQYF